This T cell receptor (beta chain) comes out of a study of Ad26.COV2.S vaccination and SARS-CoV-2 variants. V lost 4 bases and J lost 6; bases outside the gene matches: 3. The CDR3 length is 15 residues. CDR1 is KGHDR and CDR2 is SFDVKD in the germline V gene. Clones were read by immunoSEQ multiplex PCR, and TCRdb kept only the in-frame ones, dropping some. Of around 250,000 clones listed, approximately 90% are singletons. Noted treatment: 15 to 20 received Ad26.COV2.S at low or high dose, single or two shots; roughly 5 received placebo; per-sample allocation not given. Collection of the samples took place on day 63 after the first injection of vaccine or placebo.

The starting material was peripheral blood, obtained in a trial of Ad26.COV2.S vaccine versus placebo. The chain carries TRBV24-1 and TRBJ2-1; 12 nucleotides align to TRBD2. The TCR was taken from a person aged 18 to 59 who received the Ad26.COV2.S COVID-19 vaccine or a placebo. The CDR3 region has the DNA TGTGCCACCAGTGACGGACTAGCGGGACCCAATGAGCAGTTCTTC. This gives the protein CATSDGLAGPNEQFF.